Listed here are 15 T cell receptor beta chains from one sample, sequenced in a study of identical twins. Each CDR3 protein is one row after TCRdb ran MiXCR on the 5' RACE reads. The data contain fewer than 250,000 distinct CDR3 sequences, roughly 10% of them singletons. The specimen sequenced was memory (CD45RO+) T cells sorted from blood. These TCRs come from a woman aged 18 to 35 in good health.

This clonotype was seen repeatedly, ten times or more. The chain carries TRBV5-1 and TRBJ2-5; no clear D. The CDR3 runs to 14 residues. The V gene lost 0 bases and the J gene lost 5 bases, with 11 bases spanning the gap. Germline CDR1 is SGHRS and CDR2 is YFSETQ. Here the CDR3 DNA reads TGCGCCAGCAGCTTGGGACCAGCGAAGGAGACCCAGTACTTC. Encoded protein: CASSLGPAKETQYF.

This clonotype was observed a handful of times. V usage is TRBV7-3 and J usage is TRBJ2-2, with 10 bases matching TRBD2. CDR3 length: 16 amino acids. Germline trimming cut 6 bases from V and 1 base from J; bases unmatched to any gene: 5. Germline-derived CDR1 and CDR2 are SGHTA and FQGTGA. The CDR3 is CASSRSGGVNTGELFF. Written as DNA, the CDR3 is TGTGCCAGCAGTAGAAGCGGGGGGGTGAACACCGGGGAGCTGTTTTTT.

This clonotype was counted a few times. The chain uses TRBV7-2 and TRBJ2-7; no reliable D call. The CDR3 is 12 amino acids. Trimming shortened V by 3 bases and J by 3 bases, and 6 bases separated the two germline ends. Germline V gives CDR1 SGHTA, CDR2 FQGNSA. CDR3: CASSFGDYEQYF. CDR3 DNA: TGTGCCAGCAGCTTTGGGGACTACGAGCAGTACTTC. Drawing the rest from reference TRBV7-2 and TRBJ2-7, the complete variable domain is GAGVSQSPSNKVTEKGKDVELRCDPISGHTALYWYRQSLGQGLEFLIYFQGNSAPDKSGLPSDRFSAERTGGSVSTLTIQRTQQEDSAVYLCASSFGDYEQYFGPGTRLTVT.

This clonotype was detected many times. This CDR3 reads CASTYQETQYF. CDR3 DNA sequence: TGCGCCAGCACCTACCAAGAGACCCAGTACTTC. The rearrangement joins TRBV5-1 to TRBJ2-5; D gene ambiguous. The CDR3 sequence is 11 residues long. The germline V and J ends were trimmed by 6 bases and 0 bases, with 3 bases remaining between them. In germline, CDR1 is SGHRS, CDR2 YFSETQ.

This clonotype was seen repeatedly, ten times or more. The rearrangement uses TRBV28 and TRBJ1-6; a possible D gene is TRBD1 (5 bases). V shed 3 bases and J shed 10 bases, with 13 bases lying between them. Germline CDR1 reads MDHEN; CDR2 reads SYDVKM. CDR3 size: 14 residues. Here the CDR3 DNA reads TGTGCCAGCAGTTTTCGGGGCTTCGGATCACCCCTCCACTTT. Translating gives CASSFRGFGSPLHF.

The chain combines TRBV6-5 with TRBJ2-7; TRBD1 matches 10 bases. Germline CDR1 and CDR2: MNHEY and SVGAGI. V trimming: 4 bases; J trimming: 3 bases; junction bases outside the gene matches: 6. The CDR3 runs to 15 residues. The DNA for the CDR3 is TGTGCCAGCAGTTGGGGGACAGGGGCGGGCTACGAGCAGTACTTC. It yields the protein CASSWGTGAGYEQYF.

This clonotype was counted a few times. This rearrangement joins TRBV7-2 to TRBJ2-1; tentative D call: TRBD2 (6 bases). The germline V and J ends were trimmed by 6 bases and 5 bases, with 20 bases remaining between them. The germline V gene encodes CDR1 SGHTA and CDR2 FQGNSA. This CDR3 comprises 16 residues. As DNA, the CDR3 is TGTGCCAGCAGGGGGGGAGCGTCCGGTTGGAACAATGAGCAGTTCTTC. This gives the protein CASRGGASGWNNEQFF.

The table lists this clonotype with many counts. The gene calls are TRBV24-1 and TRBJ1-2; D is perhaps TRBD1 (5 bases). Germline CDR1 is KGHDR and CDR2 is SFDVKD. This CDR3 comprises 13 residues. Trimming took off 3 bases at V and 4 bases at J, with 8 bases between the two ends. CDR3 in DNA: TGTGCCACCAGTGATGGGACCGGCTATGGCTACACCTTC. Amino acids: CATSDGTGYGYTF.

CDR3 loop: CARPRVGIAKNIQYF. CDR3 in DNA: TGTGCCAGGCCTCGGGTGGGGATAGCCAAAAACATTCAGTACTTC. The chain recombines TRBV2 with TRBJ2-4; D gene uncertain. This CDR3 has 15 residues. Germline assignment: CDR1 SNHLY and CDR2 FYNNEI. The germline V and J ends were trimmed by 9 bases and 0 bases, with 15 bases remaining between them.

This clonotype was picked up a small number of times. The chain joins TRBV20-1 to TRBJ2-3; TRBD2 might be the D (6 bases). The V gene lost 6 bases and the J gene lost 8 bases, with 12 bases spanning the gap. The V gene's germline CDR1 is DFQATT and CDR2 SNEGSKA (reference sequence). The CDR3 contains 11 residues. CDR3 protein: CSATHGGTQYF. The CDR3 DNA reads as TGCAGTGCCACTCACGGGGGTACGCAGTATTTT.

This clonotype was counted ten times or more. The chain carries TRBV12-3 or TRBV12-4 and TRBJ2-1, with 12 bases identical to TRBD2. The V gene end was trimmed by 4 bases and the J gene end by 8 bases; junction bases not matched to a gene: 6. The CDR3 has 15 residues. The CDR3 bases are TGTGCCAGCAGTTCTGGACTAGCGGGGAGGTATGAGCAGTTCTTC. It codes for CASSSGLAGRYEQFF.

This clonotype occurred many times. An end of the junction differs from the germline gene, which may be a read error. The rearrangement uses TRBV7-8 and TRBJ1-5; unclear D gene. CDR1 and CDR2 from the germline V gene are SGHVS and FQNEAQ. This CDR3 is 14 amino acids long. The DNA of the CDR3 is TGTGCCAGCAGATTAGGGTCCAGCAATCAGCCCCAGCATTTT. Translated, it gives CASRLGSSNQPQHF.

This clonotype was picked up a small number of times. The V call is TRBV11-3, the J call TRBJ2-7; perhaps TRBD1 as D (5 bases). Trimming took 5 bases from V and 2 from J, leaving 16 bases between them. The CDR3 extends over 15 amino acids. Germline-derived CDR1 and CDR2 are SGHNT and YENEEA. The CDR3 DNA reads TGTGCCAGCAGCCGAGATAGACAGAGGACCTACGAGCAGTACTTC. Its translation is CASSRDRQRTYEQYF.

The chain joins TRBV4-2 to TRBJ2-1, with 9 bases matching TRBD2. The V gene end was trimmed by 1 base and the J gene end by 9 bases; junction bases not matched to a gene: 7. The CDR3 has 15 residues. The germline V gene encodes CDR1 LGHNA and CDR2 YNFKEQ. This CDR3 reads CASSQAQAGGGEQFF. The CDR3 DNA follows: TGTGCCAGCAGCCAAGCCCAAGCGGGGGGTGGTGAGCAGTTCTTC.

This clonotype was counted at least ten times. J is TRBJ2-3 and V is TRBV4-2; 10 nucleotides align to TRBD2. Germline V gene data show CDR1 as LGHNA and CDR2 as YNFKEQ. Unmatched junction bases numbered 5, after V lost 5 bases and J lost 6 bases. The CDR3 is made up of 14 amino acids. The CDR3 DNA follows: TGTGCCAGCAGCTATCAGCGGGGGGGGGATACGCAGTATTTT. This encodes CASSYQRGGDTQYF.